The text below deals with one T cell receptor (beta chain). Its specificity is unknown. The sample comes from a study of T cell responses to AZD1222 COVID-19 vaccine. General study results and limits: Possibly, clonal diversity was underestimated; donors were largely white British and included more females. Reportedly, nearly half of unique spike TCRs recognized epitopes outside B.1.351/B.1.1.7 mutations. Increases in Spike-specific TCR breadth and depth were seen after two AZD1222 doses.

Produced via immunoSEQ multiplex PCR; TCRdb's table is partial and in-frame only. Here the sample spans under 130,000 clones, less than 95% being singletons. Sequences were derived from peripheral blood, sampled on day 0 of AZD1222 vaccination. The TCR originated in an adult in good health.

CDR3 in amino acids: CASSPLGVLRQGRDTEAFF. In nucleotides, the CDR3 is TGTGCCAGTAGTCCCTTAGGGGTCCTCCGACAGGGGAGAGACACTGAAGCTTTCTTT. The chain has TRBV19 and TRBJ1-1; 8 nucleotides match TRBD1. J gave up 3 bases and V 5 bases, and 20 bases lay outside the gene matches. The CDR3 covers 19 residues. In germline, CDR1 is LNHDA, CDR2 SQIVND (reference sequence).